This section outlines one TCR beta chain sequence together with its context. There are 15 residues in the CDR3. V lost 0 bases and J lost 3, with 10 bases in between. CDR1 and CDR2 (germline): MNHEY, SVGAGI. This entry comes from a study of T cell changes during pregnancy in multiple sclerosis. Assay used: immunoSEQ multiplex PCR; TCRdb lists only in-frame clones, some missing. The sample carries approximately 50,000 clones, 92% recorded once. The V call is TRBV6-5, the J call TRBJ2-3, with TRBD2 as a possible D gene (5 bases). The clonotype comes from a female donor with multiple sclerosis, enrolled in a pregnancy study. Sequencing used CD4+ T cells from peripheral blood mononuclear cells, obtained in the third trimester of pregnancy. The CDR3 DNA reads TGTGCCAGCAGTTACTCCTGGCAGCGGACAGATACGCAGTATTTT. Residues: CASSYSWQRTDTQYF.